This T cell receptor beta chain originates from a study of CD8 T cells in ankylosing spondylitis. Making use of molecular barcodes, quantitative 5'-RACE generated TCR beta libraries. TCRdb reprocessed the 5' RACE reads with MiXCR, giving one entry per CDR3 protein. The data contain roughly 670,000 distinct CDR3 sequences, roughly 20% of them singletons. Study results and limitations: One TCR beta motif, made up of several highly homologous variants, appeared characteristic of ankylosing spondylitis blood.

Details on this clonotype: Antigen specificity is unknown.

The CDR3 is 14 amino acids. Trimming left V 5 bases short and J 0 bases short, with 10 bases between. The sequence came from a male donor with ankylosing spondylitis. The sequenced sample consisted of blood, either unsorted or a sorted T cell fraction (not recorded which). The chain recombines TRBV12-3 or TRBV12-4 with TRBJ1-1; TRBD1 might be the D (5 bases). CDR3 in DNA: TGTGCCAGCAGTGGCAGGGCTATGAACACTGAAGCTTTCTTT. It yields the protein CASSGRAMNTEAFF.